These 6 T cell receptor beta chains were sequenced from one sample in a study of cytomegalovirus exposure and HLA in healthy donors. The method was immunoSEQ multiplex PCR; TCRdb's version includes in-frame clones alone and lacks a portion of them. The table lists 130,000 or so clones, 70% to 90% of them singletons. Sequencing was done on a sample of PBMCs. The receptor source for this set is a woman younger than 35 in good health and CMV-seronegative.

This clone was observed a few times. The J gene is TRBJ2-2, the V gene TRBV14; D perhaps matches TRBD2 (6 bases). The V end was cut by 4 bases, the J end by 4 bases, with 16 bases between. Germline assignment: CDR1 SGHDN and CDR2 FVKESK. The CDR3 is 16 residues long. Written as DNA, the CDR3 is TGTGCCAGCAGCCGGGCGTCCGGGGGTGGCACCGGGGAGCTGTTTTTT. It translates to CASSRASGGGTGELFF.

This sequence joins TRBV30 and TRBJ2-7; the D gene is possibly TRBD2 (6 bases). The CDR3 extends over 16 amino acids. Germline V gene sequence: CDR1 GTSNPN, CDR2 SVGIG (reference sequence). The V end lost 3 bases, the J end lost 2 bases, and 20 bases lay between the germline ends. CDR3 nucleotide sequence: TGTGCCTGGAGCTACCTCCCGGGACTGGGGGCCTACGAGCAGTACTTC. This translates into CAWSYLPGLGAYEQYF.

The chain couples TRBV28 to TRBJ2-7, with D possibly being TRBD2 (5 bases). This CDR3 has 14 residues. Germline CDR1 is MDHEN and CDR2 is SYDVKM. Between the trimmed V and J ends, which lost 6 bases and 3 bases, there was a span of 15 bases. The CDR3, as DNA: TGTGCCAGCAGACCGGAGGATTGGGACTACGAGCAGTACTTC. Translation: CASRPEDWDYEQYF.

The J gene is TRBJ2-3, the V gene TRBV6-1, with a tentative D call TRBD2 (6 bases). The CDR3 runs to 14 residues. Germline V lookup: CDR1 MNHNS, CDR2 SASEGT. Trimming removed 6 bases at V and 3 bases at J, with 13 bases between. CDR3 DNA sequence: TGTGCCAGCAGCCCTAGCGAGCCGACAGATACGCAGTATTTT. Translated: CASSPSEPTDTQYF.

The CDR3 DNA sequence: TGCGCCAGCAGCTCTATCCGACAAGAGACCCAGTACTTC. This translates into CASSSIRQETQYF. V is TRBV5-1 and J is TRBJ2-5; the D is unclear. CDR1 is SGHRS and CDR2 is YFSETQ in the germline V gene. The V gene lost 3 bases and the J gene lost 2 bases, with 8 bases spanning the gap. This CDR3 has 13 residues.

The chain has TRBV21-1 and TRBJ1-5; the D call TRBD1 from the table was never checked on the DNA. TRBV21-1 is recorded as a pseudogene. The CDR3 length is 9 residues. The CDR3 loop is CATDQPQHF. The CDR3 DNA sequence: TGTGCCACAGATCAGCCCCAGCATTTT.